This T cell receptor (beta chain) emerged from a study of Ad26.COV2.S vaccination and SARS-CoV-2 variants. Noted treatment: 19 received Ad26.COV2.S at low or high dose, single or two shots; 5 received placebo; per-sample allocation not given. Day 63 after the first vaccine or placebo injection was the time point for sampling. Aged 18-55 years, donor was enrolled in Boston in 2020. Generated by immunoSEQ multiplex PCR, the TCRdb table keeps only in-frame clones and is missing some. This table has approximately 420,000 clones, roughly nine tenths appearing once. This TCR came from a person between 18 and 65 years old who received the Ad26.COV2.S COVID-19 vaccine or a placebo. Sequencing used peripheral blood, obtained in a trial of Ad26.COV2.S vaccine versus placebo.

For the CDR3, the DNA is TGTGCCAGCAGCCAACAGGGGACCAAAGGCTACACCTTC. This encodes CASSQQGTKGYTF. The chain recombines TRBV3-1 (or the pseudogene TRBV3-2) with TRBJ1-2; maybe TRBD1 (6 bases). The CDR3 extends over 13 amino acids. Trimming cost V 2 bases and J 8 bases, with 12 bases left between them. The V gene's germline CDR1 is LGHDT and CDR2 YNNKEL (reference sequence).